These 23 T cell receptor beta chains were all obtained from the same sample, sequenced in a study of blood T cell repertoires in COVID-19. Produced via immunoSEQ multiplex PCR; TCRdb's table is partial and in-frame only. The sample holds approximately 100,000 clones, approximately 79% seen once. The sequenced sample was peripheral blood. These receptors were taken from a woman of 80 years or more with active or convalescent COVID-19.

V and J are TRBV5-1 and TRBJ1-4; 8 bases align to TRBD1. The CDR3 is 13 residues long. J was trimmed by 7 bases and V by 2 bases; bases with no gene match: 1. Germline values: CDR1 SGHRS, CDR2 YFSETQ. CDR3 DNA sequence: TGCGCCAGCAGCTTAACAGGGGGTGAAAAACTGTTTTTT. It encodes CASSLTGGEKLFF.

The chain uses TRBV30 and TRBJ2-3; tentative D call: TRBD2 (6 bases). The germline V gene encodes CDR1 GTSNPN and CDR2 SVGIG (reference sequence). There are 13 residues in the CDR3. V gave up 3 bases and J gave up 7 bases, with 14 bases separating them. CDR3 in amino acids: CAWSGVGGNTQYF. Written as DNA, the CDR3 is TGTGCCTGGAGCGGCGTGGGGGGTAATACGCAGTATTTT.

This clone has more than one count but fewer than ten. This chain connects TRBV7-8 to TRBJ2-3; D remains ambiguous. Trimming stripped 1 base from V and 4 bases from J, with 9 bases between. Germline CDR1 reads SGHVS; CDR2 reads FQNEAQ. The CDR3 loop spans 14 amino acids. CDR3 sequence: CASSLGYAADTQYF. Here the CDR3 DNA reads TGTGCCAGCAGCTTAGGCTACGCCGCAGATACGCAGTATTTT.

The V gene is TRBV6-2 or TRBV6-3, the J gene TRBJ1-1; no firm D call. CDR1 and CDR2 from the germline V gene are MNHEY and SVGEGT. V lost 7 bases, J lost 1 base, and 10 bases lay in between. This CDR3 is 13 amino acids long. CDR3: CASTPWANTEAFF. Written as DNA, the CDR3 is TGTGCCAGCACCCCGTGGGCGAACACTGAAGCTTTCTTT.

The gene calls are TRBV6-2 or TRBV6-3 and TRBJ1-1, with 7 bases matching TRBD1. The germline V gene encodes CDR1 MNHEY and CDR2 SVGEGT. V shed 4 bases and J 1 base; nucleotides not matched to a gene: 6. There are 15 residues in the CDR3. The CDR3 DNA sequence: TGTGCCAGCAGTTTAAGACAGGGAGGGAACACTGAAGCTTTCTTT. Protein: CASSLRQGGNTEAFF.

The CDR3: CASSEQGSWNQPQHF. CDR3 DNA: TGCGCCAGCAGTGAGCAGGGGTCATGGAATCAGCCCCAGCATTTT. The chain carries TRBV10-2 and TRBJ1-5; TRBD1 might be the D (6 bases). The V gene lost 2 bases and the J gene lost 4 bases, with 12 bases spanning the gap. The CDR3 is 15 residues long. Germline V gene data show CDR1 as WSHSY and CDR2 as SAAADI.

The genes are TRBV11-2 and TRBJ2-5, with D maybe TRBD1 (5 bases). Trimming removed 7 bases from V and 1 base from J, with 13 bases in between. The CDR3 runs to 14 residues. Per germline, CDR1 SGHAT and CDR2 FQNNGV. The CDR3 protein is CASTTDSFQETQYF. CDR3 coding DNA: TGTGCCAGCACCACAGACAGTTTCCAAGAGACCCAGTACTTC.

The chain links TRBV6-2 or TRBV6-3 to TRBJ2-7; D gene uncertain. Germline values: CDR1 MNHEY, CDR2 SVGEGT. V lost 6 bases and J 4 bases, leaving 7 bases between the germline ends. The CDR3 is 11 residues long. The CDR3 protein is CASSDLYEQYF. The CDR3 bases are TGTGCCAGCAGCGACTTATACGAGCAGTACTTC.

J is TRBJ2-7 and V is TRBV7-9; D call uncertain. Trimming removed 1 base from V and 4 bases from J, with 11 bases in between. The CDR3 is 14 residues long. Germline lookup yields CDR1 SEHNR and CDR2 FQNEAQ (reference sequence). The CDR3 is CASSLELNTYEQYF. In nucleotides, the CDR3 is TGTGCCAGCAGCTTAGAATTGAATACTTACGAGCAGTACTTC.

This sequence joins TRBV28 and TRBJ1-1; D unresolved. Trimming took 3 bases from V and 6 from J, leaving 14 bases between them. The length of the CDR3 is 14 residues. Per the germline V gene, CDR1 is MDHEN and CDR2 is SYDVKM. The CDR3 DNA follows: TGTGCCAGCAGTTTCCCACTTGGAGCGGCTGAAGCTTTCTTT. It specifies CASSFPLGAAEAFF. Filled out from reference TRBV28 and TRBJ1-1, the complete variable domain reads DVKVTQSSRYLVKRTGEKVFLECVQDMDHENMFWYRQDPGLGLRLIYFSYDVKMKEKGDIPEGYSVSREKKERFSLILESASTNQTSMYLCASSFPLGAAEAFFGQGTRLTVV.

The V and J genes are TRBV5-1 and TRBJ1-1, with D uncertain. CDR1 SGHRS and CDR2 YFSETQ come from the germline V gene. CDR3 size: 13 residues. V lost 0 bases, J lost 3 bases, and 6 bases lay in between. The CDR3 DNA reads TGCGCCAGCAGCTTGGAAGCGGACACTGAAGCTTTCTTT. Amino acid sequence: CASSLEADTEAFF.

This clone has only one observation. The chain combines TRBV19 with TRBJ2-3; D is possibly TRBD1 (6 bases). Trimming stripped 3 bases from V and 2 bases from J, with 24 bases between. CDR1 and CDR2 from the germline V gene are LNHDA and SQIVND (reference sequence). There are 19 residues in the CDR3. CDR3 bases: TGTGCCAGTAGTATCCAATTGCGGGTGGGGGCCACACACACAGATACGCAGTATTTT. Encoded protein: CASSIQLRVGATHTDTQYF.

V gene TRBV5-8 combines with J gene TRBJ2-5, with 12 bases fitting TRBD2. V lost 4 bases and J lost 2; bases outside the gene matches: 3. Germline V gives CDR1 SGHTS, CDR2 YDEGEE. The CDR3 has 15 residues. Here the CDR3 DNA reads TGTGCCAGCAGCGGACTAGCGGGGCCTCAAGAGACCCAGTACTTC. Protein product: CASSGLAGPQETQYF. Full variable domain (remainder filled in from reference TRBV5-8 and TRBJ2-5): EAGVTQSPTHLIKTRGQQATLRCSPISGHTSVYWYQQALGLGLQFLLWYDEGEERNRGNFPPRFSGRQFPNYSSELNVNALELEDSALYLCASSGLAGPQETQYFGPGTRLLVL.

The V gene is TRBV5-1, the J gene TRBJ2-1; tentatively, D is TRBD2 (5 bases). Germline loops: CDR1 SGHRS, CDR2 YFSETQ. V dropped 0 bases and J dropped 7 bases, with 14 bases sitting between them. CDR3 length: 15 amino acids. The CDR3 protein is CASSLEFGVVNEQFF. CDR3 in DNA: TGCGCCAGCAGCTTGGAGTTCGGGGTGGTGAATGAGCAGTTCTTC. Looking up the rest from reference TRBV5-1 and TRBJ2-1 gives the full variable domain: KAGVTQTPRYLIKTRGQQVTLSCSPISGHRSVSWYQQTPGQGLQFLFEYFSETQRNKGNFPGRFSGRQFSNSRSEMNVSTLELGDSALYLCASSLEFGVVNEQFFGPGTRLTVL.

V gene TRBV9 combines with J gene TRBJ2-3; D gene unclear. Trimming left V 0 bases short and J 0 bases short, with 8 bases between. The CDR3 covers 15 residues. CDR1 is SGDLS and CDR2 is YYNGEE in the germline V gene. The CDR3 is CASSVGASSTDTQYF. The CDR3 DNA follows: TGTGCCAGCAGCGTAGGGGCGAGCAGCACAGATACGCAGTATTTT.

The rearrangement links TRBV4-1 to TRBJ2-1, with 7 bases fitting TRBD2. After removal of 4 bases from V and 2 bases from J, the junction contained 5 bases not matched to a gene. This CDR3 spans 15 amino acids. Germline loops: CDR1 MGHRA, CDR2 YSYEKL. The CDR3 nucleotides are TGCGCCAGCAGCCCTCTTAGCGGGCCCTACAATGAGCAGTTCTTC. It yields the protein CASSPLSGPYNEQFF.

The genes are TRBV7-2 and TRBJ2-7, with D unresolved. Trimming took 2 bases from V and 4 from J, leaving 12 bases between them. The V gene's germline CDR1 is SGHTA and CDR2 FQGNSA. The CDR3 covers 14 residues. CDR3: CASSLYSLGYEQYF. CDR3 nucleotide sequence: TGTGCCAGCAGCTTATATAGCCTCGGTTACGAGCAGTACTTC.

This clone appeared many times. The gene calls are TRBV24-1 and TRBJ2-2; 7 bases are a match to TRBD1. Trimming took 4 bases from V and 5 from J; bases not matched to a gene: 6. The CDR3 extends over 15 amino acids. From germline, CDR1 is KGHDR and CDR2 SFDVKD. This CDR3 reads CATSERGRRTGELFF. The CDR3 DNA is TGTGCCACCAGTGAGAGGGGGCGCCGAACCGGGGAGCTGTTTTTT.

This clone was seen more than once but under ten times. The V gene is TRBV4-2, the J gene TRBJ1-2; 8 nucleotides agree with TRBD1. The CDR3 loop spans 14 amino acids. The germline gives CDR1 LGHNA, CDR2 YNFKEQ. J lost 5 bases, V lost 5 bases, and 7 bases had no gene match. Here the CDR3 reads CASSKGQAGYGYTF. CDR3 sequence (DNA): TGTGCCAGCAGCAAGGGACAGGCTGGGTATGGCTACACCTTC.

CDR3 sequence (DNA): TGTGCCAGCAGTTACGAGGGCGCGGGCGAAGCTTTCTTT. Its protein product is CASSYEGAGEAFF. The V call is TRBV6-5, the J call TRBJ1-1; D unclear. Between the trimmed V and J ends, which lost 2 bases and 8 bases, there was a span of 12 bases. Germline lookup yields CDR1 MNHEY and CDR2 SVGAGI. The CDR3 loop spans 13 amino acids.

This clone was seen a few times. The chain carries TRBV5-1 and TRBJ1-2, with D uncertain. V was pared by 5 bases and J by 7 bases, with 15 bases between. Germline-derived CDR1 and CDR2 are SGHRS and YFSETQ. This CDR3 is built from 13 residues. CDR3 sequence reads: CASSPFEVGGYTF. CDR3 sequence (DNA): TGCGCCAGCAGTCCTTTTGAGGTGGGTGGCTACACCTTC.

This chain uses TRBV21-1 with TRBJ2-2; the table's TRBD2 call for D was not verified on the DNA. TRBV21-1 is a pseudogene locus. This CDR3 region has 14 residues. The CDR3 nucleotides read TGTGCCAGCAGTCCGGGGGATAGGGCCGGGGAGCTGTTTTTT. It yields the protein CASSPGDRAGELFF.

The rearrangement joins TRBV3-1 (or the pseudogene TRBV3-2) to TRBJ2-1; 9 bases align to TRBD2. J lost 6 bases, V lost 0 bases, and 3 bases had no gene match. Germline V gene data show CDR1 as LGHDT and CDR2 as YNNKEL (reference sequence). The CDR3 spans 15 residues. The CDR3 protein is CASSQDWREGNEQFF. The CDR3 coding sequence is TGTGCCAGCAGCCAAGATTGGCGGGAGGGCAATGAGCAGTTCTTC.